Listed here is a single TCR beta chain. CDR3 length equals 16 residues. Germline V gene lookup returns CDR1 SGHRS and CDR2 YFSETQ. V trimming: 0 bases; J trimming: 0 bases; junction bases outside the gene matches: 5. The data were obtained in a study of blood T cells in healthy people across ages. For the study at large: Template switching recovered approximately one barcoded beta molecule for every two T cells.

A sample-barcoded 5' primer and a J-beta primer mix were used in a second PCR of roughly 7 to 11 cycles. TCRdb reanalysed the 5' RACE reads using MiXCR and keeps one entry per CDR3 protein. The table includes around 280,000 distinct CDR3 sequences, roughly 27% detected once. Sample: blood. This TCR was sampled from a woman aged 70 to 79 in good health. The chain carries TRBV5-1 and TRBJ2-7, with 8 nucleotides matching TRBD1. In nucleotides, the CDR3 is TGCGCCAGCAGCTTGGGGGGACAGGCCCACTCCTACGAGCAGTACTTC. Amino acid sequence: CASSLGGQAHSYEQYF. Drawing the rest from reference TRBV5-1 and TRBJ2-7, the complete variable domain is KAGVTQTPRYLIKTRGQQVTLSCSPISGHRSVSWYQQTPGQGLQFLFEYFSETQRNKGNFPGRFSGRQFSNSRSEMNVSTLELGDSALYLCASSLGGQAHSYEQYFGPGTRLTVT.